This T cell receptor beta chain was documented in a study of T-cell memory formation after mild COVID-19. MiXCR, applied by TCRdb to the 5' RACE reads, yields one record per CDR3 protein. The sample shows about 200,000 distinct CDR3 sequences, 15% to 20% of them seen only once. CDR3 length: 15 amino acids. The V and J ends lost 4 bases and 5 bases, in that order; junction bases with no gene match: 8. CDR1 is LGHDT and CDR2 is YNNKEL in the germline V gene (reference sequence). Material for sequencing was PBMCs or a T cell subset sorted from them (not recorded which). The sequence derives from an adult woman who had mild COVID-19 (a few samples of this study predate the infection). Cell type and time point are not known. This sequence joins TRBV3-1 and TRBJ2-1; 7 nucleotides agree with TRBD1. CDR3 residues: CASSRPGQINNEQFF. The CDR3 coding sequence is TGTGCCAGCAGCCGGCCGGGACAGATCAACAATGAGCAGTTCTTC.